This T cell receptor (beta chain) came from a study of blood T cell repertoires in COVID-19. Germline V lookup: CDR1 SEHNR, CDR2 FQNEAQ (reference sequence). V lost 3 bases to trimming and J lost 7 bases; unmatched junction nucleotides: 5. The CDR3 totals 14 residues. Authors' methods: Reference gene primer amplification yielded estimated nucleated cell counts. The table came from immunoSEQ multiplex PCR; TCRdb's copy has only in-frame clones and leaves some out. V and J calls and clone size are copied from that table; D and trimming were computed from the DNA. The table has around 200,000 clones, approximately 81% seen once; the top ten hold roughly a sixth.

The clonotype comes from a man in his forties who had recovered from COVID-19. Material for sequencing was PBMCs or T cells enriched from blood (not recorded which). V and J are TRBV7-9 and TRBJ1-2; 10 bases fit TRBD1. CDR3 nucleotides: TGTGCCAGCAGCTTGGGACAGGGGATAGGTGGCTACACCTTC. Residues: CASSLGQGIGGYTF.